The entry that follows covers one TCR beta chain sequence. The antigen it recognizes is unknown. Base quality data are lacking; no much larger clone is found one base away. Whole blood was collected in K2EDTA tubes by collaborating institutions according to the institutions' own protocols. For TCRbeta analysis, collaborators shipped samples as frozen whole blood, isolated PBMCs, or DNA extracted from either of those sample types. TCRbeta CDR3 regions were amplified from genomic DNA using the immunoSEQ Assay, a bias-controlled multiplex PCR. As for the authors' bioinformatics: The number of nucleated cells in each sample was estimated from the amplification of reference gene primers within the assay. Sequence reads were collapsed and filtered to measure the absolute abundance of every unique TCRbeta CDR3 rearrangement. Productive Simpson clonality was computed per sample as the square root of Simpson's diversity index over productive rearrangements. TCRdb's version of the immuneACCESS table is confined to in-frame rearrangements and falls short of the full clone set. An unresolved V gene accounts for under half of the shortfall where checked; the remainder is of unknown origin. D and trimming were read from the DNA, whereas the V and J calls and clone size are those reported in that table. The sample records fewer than 130,000 clones, approximately 92% of which are singletons. The top ten hold around 32% of the sample.

Based on the germline V gene, the CDR1 and CDR2 sequences are SGHTA and FQGNSA. The CDR3 contains 13 residues, cysteine and phenylalanine counted. This entry keeps only the CDR3 DNA: 39 bases, framed from base 1. Trimming removed 5 bases from V and 3 bases from J, leaving 9 bases between the germline ends. The data were taken from a study of blood T cell repertoires in COVID-19 (dated by TCRdb to 2020 to 2022). About the investigation overall: Samples covering the acute and convalescent phases of COVID-19 were provided by collaborators in the United States, Italy and Spain. The material from the prospective study consisted of cDNA or gDNA derived from T cells, B-cell-depleted T cells, or PBMCs. Subjects who had been exposed to COVID-19, were actively infected with it, or had recovered from it provided the deeply sampled blood TCRbeta repertoires that made up the dataset. The repertoires were released in a freely available public database meant as a resource for research on the immune response to SARS-CoV-2. The samples were drawn from two sources: the first 160 participants of the ongoing ImmuneRACE study, and 1,200 or so subjects contributed by 6 global collaborators. Nearly every sample came with metadata listing a de-identified subject ID, COVID-19 status, age in years and sex. Where HLA class I and class II types were available, the types were taken from metadata supplied by the sample provider, not from assay-based typing. General conclusions and limits of the study: The quantity of clinical and demographic metadata differed by source and by participant and was supplied without curation.

Sequencing was done on a sample of peripheral blood. This receptor was identified in a woman at least 80 years old with acute or convalescent COVID-19. The chain uses TRBV7-2 and TRBJ2-3; no D gene can be assigned with confidence. Read as DNA, the sequence is TGTGCCAGCAGCGGGCCGAATACAGATACGCAGTATTTT. This sequence encodes CASSGPNTDTQYF.